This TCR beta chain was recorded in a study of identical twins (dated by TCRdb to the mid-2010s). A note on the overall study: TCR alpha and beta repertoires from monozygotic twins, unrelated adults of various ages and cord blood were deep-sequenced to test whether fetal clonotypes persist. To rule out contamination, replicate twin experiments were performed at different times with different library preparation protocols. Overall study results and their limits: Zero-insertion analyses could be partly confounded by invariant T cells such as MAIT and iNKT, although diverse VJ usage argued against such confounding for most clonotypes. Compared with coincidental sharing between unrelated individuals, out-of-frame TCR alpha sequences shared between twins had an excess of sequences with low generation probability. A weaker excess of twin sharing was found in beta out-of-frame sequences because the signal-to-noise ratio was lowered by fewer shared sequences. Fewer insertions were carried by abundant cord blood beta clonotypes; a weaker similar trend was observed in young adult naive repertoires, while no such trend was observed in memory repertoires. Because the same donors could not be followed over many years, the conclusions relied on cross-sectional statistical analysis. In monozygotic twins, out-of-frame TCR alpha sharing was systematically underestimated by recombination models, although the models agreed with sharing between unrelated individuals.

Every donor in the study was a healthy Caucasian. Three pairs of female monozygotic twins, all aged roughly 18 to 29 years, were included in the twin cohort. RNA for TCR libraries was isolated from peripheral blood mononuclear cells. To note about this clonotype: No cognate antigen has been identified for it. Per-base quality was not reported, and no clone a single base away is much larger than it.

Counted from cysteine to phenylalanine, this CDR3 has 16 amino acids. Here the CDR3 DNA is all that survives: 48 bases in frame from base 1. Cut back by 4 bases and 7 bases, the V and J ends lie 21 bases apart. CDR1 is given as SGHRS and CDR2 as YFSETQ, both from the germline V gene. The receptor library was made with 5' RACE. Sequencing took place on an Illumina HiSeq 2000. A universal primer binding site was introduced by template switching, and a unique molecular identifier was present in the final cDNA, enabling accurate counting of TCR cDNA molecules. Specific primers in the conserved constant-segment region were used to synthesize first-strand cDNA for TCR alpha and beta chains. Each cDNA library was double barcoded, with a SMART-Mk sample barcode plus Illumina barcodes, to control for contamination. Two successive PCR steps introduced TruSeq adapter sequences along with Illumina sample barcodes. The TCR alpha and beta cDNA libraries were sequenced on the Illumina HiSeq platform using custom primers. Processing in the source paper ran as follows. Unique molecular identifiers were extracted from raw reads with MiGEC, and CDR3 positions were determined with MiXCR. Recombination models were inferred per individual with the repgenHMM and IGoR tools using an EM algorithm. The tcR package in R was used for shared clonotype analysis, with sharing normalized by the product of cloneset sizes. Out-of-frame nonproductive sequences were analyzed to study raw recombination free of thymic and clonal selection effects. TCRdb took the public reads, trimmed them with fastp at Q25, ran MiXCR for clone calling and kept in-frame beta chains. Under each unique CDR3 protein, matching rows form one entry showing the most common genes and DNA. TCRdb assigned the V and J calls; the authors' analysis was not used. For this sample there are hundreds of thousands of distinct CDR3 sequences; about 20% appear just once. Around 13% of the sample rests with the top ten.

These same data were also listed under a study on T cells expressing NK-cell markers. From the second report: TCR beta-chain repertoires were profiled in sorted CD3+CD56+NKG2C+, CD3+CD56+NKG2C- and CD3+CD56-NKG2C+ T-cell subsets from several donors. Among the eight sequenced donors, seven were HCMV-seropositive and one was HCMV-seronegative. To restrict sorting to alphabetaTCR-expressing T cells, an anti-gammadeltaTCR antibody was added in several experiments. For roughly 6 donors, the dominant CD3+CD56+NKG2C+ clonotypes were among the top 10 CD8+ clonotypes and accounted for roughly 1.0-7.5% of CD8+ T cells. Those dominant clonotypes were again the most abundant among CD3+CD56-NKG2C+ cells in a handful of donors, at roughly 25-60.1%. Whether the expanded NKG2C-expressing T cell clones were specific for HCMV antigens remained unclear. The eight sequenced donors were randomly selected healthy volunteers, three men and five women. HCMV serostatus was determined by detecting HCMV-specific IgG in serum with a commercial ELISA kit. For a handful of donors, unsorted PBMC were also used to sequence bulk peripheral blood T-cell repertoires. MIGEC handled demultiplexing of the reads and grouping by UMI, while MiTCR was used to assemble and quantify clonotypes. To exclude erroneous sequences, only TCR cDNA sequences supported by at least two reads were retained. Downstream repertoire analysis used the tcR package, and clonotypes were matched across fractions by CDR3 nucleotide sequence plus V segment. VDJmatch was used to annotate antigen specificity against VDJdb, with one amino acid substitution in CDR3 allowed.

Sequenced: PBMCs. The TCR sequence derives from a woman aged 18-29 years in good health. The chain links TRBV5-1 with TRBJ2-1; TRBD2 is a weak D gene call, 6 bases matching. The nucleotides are TGCGCCAGCAGCCCGGTAAGCGGGCCGCTCGTGAATGAGCAGTTCTTC. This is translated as CASSPVSGPLVNEQFF.